This T cell receptor (beta chain) was recorded in a study of Tregs in tolerant kidney transplant recipients. Trimming removed 0 bases at V and 2 bases at J, with 5 bases between. CDR3 length equals 13 residues. CDR1 and CDR2 (germline): GTSNPN, SVGIG (reference sequence). Libraries were prepared by immunoSEQ multiplex PCR; TCRdb keeps only in-frame clonotypes and omits some of them. The table shows about 77,000 clones, with approximately 98% occurring only once. This receptor was obtained from a human donor who received a combined kidney and bone marrow transplant. Specimen: CD4+ T cells from blood, collected before the transplant. This sequence joins TRBV30 and TRBJ1-5; the D is unclear. The CDR3 DNA reads as TGTGCCTGGAGTGTTTATGGCAATCAGCCCCAGCATTTT. It encodes CAWSVYGNQPQHF.